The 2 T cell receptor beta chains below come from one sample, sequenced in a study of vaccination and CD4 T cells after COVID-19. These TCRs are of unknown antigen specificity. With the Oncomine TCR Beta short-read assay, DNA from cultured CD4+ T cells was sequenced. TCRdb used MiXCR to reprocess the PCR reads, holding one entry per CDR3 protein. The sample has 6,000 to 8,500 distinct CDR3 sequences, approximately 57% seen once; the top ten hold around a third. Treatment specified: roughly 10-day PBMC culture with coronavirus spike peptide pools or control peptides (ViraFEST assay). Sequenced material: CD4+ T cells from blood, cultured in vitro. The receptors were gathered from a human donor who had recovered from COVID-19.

CDR3 in amino acids: CASSLAGTSRANEQFF. The CDR3 DNA reads as TGTGCCAGCAGCCTTGCCGGGACTAGCCGCGCCAATGAGCAGTTCTTC. The chain joins TRBV7-9 to TRBJ2-1; 9 bases line up with TRBD2. CDR1 is SEHNR, CDR2 FQNEAQ, per germline (reference sequence). J gave up 6 bases and V 5 bases, and 11 bases lay outside the gene matches. This CDR3 comprises 16 residues.

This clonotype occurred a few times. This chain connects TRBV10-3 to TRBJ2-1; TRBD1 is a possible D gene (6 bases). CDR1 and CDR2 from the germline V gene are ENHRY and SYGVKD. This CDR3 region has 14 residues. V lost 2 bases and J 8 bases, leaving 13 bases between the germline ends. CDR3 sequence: CAISEGRGKDEQFF. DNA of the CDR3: TGTGCCATCAGTGAGGGCAGGGGAAAGGATGAGCAGTTCTTC.